One sample yielded the 18 T cell receptor beta chains listed below, sequenced in a study of blood T cell repertoires in COVID-19. Profiled with immunoSEQ multiplex PCR; TCRdb holds only in-frame clones, not every one. The table includes roughly 140,000 clones, about nine tenths detected once. Source material: peripheral blood. These receptors originate from a middle-aged man with active or convalescent COVID-19.

The chain joins TRBV28 to TRBJ2-2, with D unresolved. This CDR3 is 16 amino acids long. The V gene lost 1 base and the J gene lost 1 base, with 10 bases spanning the gap. Germline V gene sequence: CDR1 MDHEN, CDR2 SYDVKM. CDR3 amino acids: CASSLFIYLNTGELFF. The CDR3 region has the DNA TGTGCCAGCAGTTTATTTATCTACTTGAACACCGGGGAGCTGTTTTTT.

The chain uses TRBV29-1 and TRBJ1-1; tentatively, D is TRBD1 (6 bases). CDR1 and CDR2 from the germline V gene are SQVTM and ANQGSEA. V lost 5 bases to trimming and J lost 5 bases, with 18 bases between them. The CDR3 spans 14 residues. CDR3 nucleotide sequence: TGCAGCGTTCAGGACGGGGGGCGCAGTACTGAAGCTTTCTTT. Encoded protein: CSVQDGGRSTEAFF.

The chain combines TRBV7-9 with TRBJ1-3; D is uncertain. Trimming took 3 bases from V and 0 from J, leaving 15 bases between them. The CDR3 is 17 residues long. Germline CDR1 reads SEHNR; CDR2 reads FQNEAQ (reference sequence). This CDR3 is CASSFKATRFSGNTIYF. Written as DNA, the CDR3 is TGTGCCAGCAGCTTTAAGGCTACGAGGTTCTCTGGAAACACCATATATTTT.

This clone was recorded only once. This chain uses TRBV4-2 with TRBJ2-7; 10 positions agree with TRBD2. Germline V gene sequence: CDR1 LGHNA, CDR2 YNFKEQ. Trimming at V came to 1 base and at J to 1 base, leaving 10 bases not matched to a gene. This CDR3 region has 18 residues. CDR3 sequence: CASSQAMGSSGGSYEQYF. The CDR3, as DNA: TGTGCCAGCAGCCAAGCGATGGGGTCTAGCGGGGGTTCCTACGAGCAGTACTTC.

This clone came up a few times. This sequence joins TRBV6-2 or TRBV6-3 and TRBJ2-7, with D unclear. The germline V gene has CDR1 MNHEY and CDR2 SVGEGT. The CDR3 is 14 residues long. V was pared by 6 bases and J by 5 bases, with 17 bases between. The CDR3 spells CASSGGGASHEQYF. The CDR3 DNA sequence: TGTGCCAGCAGCGGCGGCGGAGCTTCTCACGAGCAGTACTTC.

The chain uses TRBV6-5 and TRBJ2-3, with TRBD1 identical over 7 bases. V shed 5 bases, J shed 5 bases, and the junction held 7 bases outside the gene matches. CDR1 MNHEY and CDR2 SVGAGI come from the germline V gene. This CDR3 region has 14 residues. CDR3 protein: CASSTGDNGDTQYF. CDR3 sequence (DNA): TGTGCCAGCAGTACAGGGGATAATGGAGATACGCAGTATTTT.

The chain combines TRBV24-1 with TRBJ1-2; 9 bases are a match to TRBD1. V gave up 2 bases and J gave up 8 bases; unmatched junction bases: 5. CDR3 size: 14 residues. Per germline, CDR1 KGHDR and CDR2 SFDVKD. CDR3 amino acids: CATSDSDRGLGYTF. CDR3 DNA sequence: TGTGCCACCAGTGATTCGGACAGGGGCTTAGGCTACACCTTC.

The rearrangement joins TRBV11-2 to TRBJ1-3, with D unclear. V was clipped by 5 bases and J by 7 bases, with 15 bases between them. CDR3 size: 14 residues. Germline values: CDR1 SGHAT, CDR2 FQNNGV. The CDR3 DNA reads as TGTGCCAGCAGCCTACGGGGTTCTTTGAACACCATATATTTT. As protein: CASSLRGSLNTIYF. The full variable domain, its missing parts supplied by reference TRBV11-2 and TRBJ1-3, is EAGVAQSPRYKIIEKRQSVAFWCNPISGHATLYWYQQILGQGPKLLIQFQNNGVVDDSQLPKDRFSAERLKGVDSTLKIQPAKLEDSAVYLCASSLRGSLNTIYFGEGSWLTVV.

This clone was observed a few times. The rearrangement uses TRBV18 and TRBJ2-2, with 7 bases aligning to TRBD1. Trimming at V came to 1 base and at J to 4 bases, leaving 3 bases not matched to a gene. CDR3 size: 15 residues. Looked up from germline, CDR1 is KGHSH and CDR2 is LQKENI. This CDR3 reads CASSPQGASTGELFF. The CDR3 DNA follows: TGTGCCAGCTCACCACAGGGGGCTAGCACCGGGGAGCTGTTTTTT.

This chain uses TRBV29-1 with TRBJ1-2; 8 positions agree with TRBD1. After removal of 7 bases from V and 7 bases from J, the junction contained 8 bases not matched to a gene. CDR1 is SQVTM and CDR2 is ANQGSEA in the germline V gene. The CDR3 totals 12 residues. The CDR3 nucleotides are TGCAGCGCCAGGACAGGGTTTGGTGGCTACACCTTC. This sequence encodes CSARTGFGGYTF.

The J gene is TRBJ2-1, the V gene TRBV5-1, with unresolved D. The CDR3 runs 15 residues. Germline values: CDR1 SGHRS, CDR2 YFSETQ. The V end lost 3 bases, the J end lost 5 bases, and 15 bases lay between the germline ends. The DNA of the CDR3 is TGCGCCAGCAGCTCTCTCCTATCCCTGGACAATGAGCAGTTCTTC. Its translation is CASSSLLSLDNEQFF.

This clone was detected only a few times. This chain joins TRBV28 and TRBJ2-3, with 10 bases that match TRBD2. V shed 5 bases and J 8 bases; nucleotides not matched to a gene: 13. The CDR3 sequence is 16 residues long. Germline V gene sequence: CDR1 MDHEN, CDR2 SYDVKM. The CDR3 loop reads CASSRGLAVLSITQYF. Here the CDR3 DNA reads TGTGCCAGCAGTCGAGGACTAGCGGTGCTCTCAATTACGCAGTATTTT.

The V and J genes are TRBV28 and TRBJ2-1; the match to TRBD2 covers 10 bases. The CDR3 has 16 amino acids. The V segment lost 4 bases and the J segment 12 bases; nucleotides outside the gene matches: 15. Germline lookup yields CDR1 MDHEN and CDR2 SYDVKM. CDR3 sequence reads: CASSSLAGAPTSVQFF. The CDR3, as DNA: TGTGCCAGCAGTTCCCTAGCGGGAGCCCCGACATCAGTGCAGTTCTTC.

V and J are TRBV7-9 and TRBJ2-7; 12 bases are shared with TRBD1. Germline V CDR1 and CDR2: SEHNR, FQNEAQ (reference sequence). This CDR3 comprises 16 residues. With V trimmed by 5 bases and J by 4 bases, 9 bases remained unmatched. The CDR3 reads CASSRTGTGGIYEQYF. The CDR3 DNA is TGTGCCAGCAGCCGCACCGGGACAGGGGGCATTTACGAGCAGTACTTC.

The gene calls are TRBV19 and TRBJ2-1, with 7 bases matching TRBD2. V lost 5 bases to trimming and J lost 0 bases; unmatched junction nucleotides: 4. CDR3 length: 15 amino acids. The V gene's germline CDR1 is LNHDA and CDR2 SQIVND (reference sequence). The CDR3 DNA follows: TGTGCCAGTAGTCAGACTAGCAGCTCCTACAATGAGCAGTTCTTC. This codes for CASSQTSSSYNEQFF.

This sequence joins TRBV24-1 and TRBJ2-7; 7 bases align to TRBD1. The CDR3 is made up of 15 amino acids. Germline-derived CDR1 and CDR2 are KGHDR and SFDVKD. With V trimmed by 4 bases and J by 2 bases, 7 bases remained unmatched. The CDR3 DNA is TGTGCCACCAGTGACACGGGACAGACCCCCTACGAGCAGTACTTC. It codes for CATSDTGQTPYEQYF.

The chain employs TRBV6-5 and TRBJ2-2, with 7 bases matching TRBD1. This CDR3 is built from 14 residues. Germline CDR1 is MNHEY and CDR2 is SVGAGI. After removal of 6 bases from V and 4 bases from J, the junction contained 5 bases not matched to a gene. CDR3 in DNA: TGTGCCAGCAGACGACAGGGTAGCACCGGGGAGCTGTTTTTT. It codes for CASRRQGSTGELFF.

The chain is built from TRBV19 and TRBJ1-2; D not resolved. Trimming pared 5 bases from V and 8 bases from J, leaving 12 bases between. Per the germline V gene, CDR1 is LNHDA and CDR2 is SQIVND (reference sequence). The CDR3 spans 12 residues. CDR3 nucleotide sequence: TGTGCCAGTAGTCGGATCGGGAGGGGCTACACCTTC. Its protein product is CASSRIGRGYTF. Full variable domain (rest looked up from reference TRBV19 and TRBJ1-2): DGGITQSPKYLFRKEGQNVTLSCEQNLNHDAMYWYRQDPGQGLRLIYYSQIVNDFQKGDIAEGYSVSREKKESFPLTVTSAQKNPTAFYLCASSRIGRGYTFGSGTRLTVV.